This entry concerns a single T cell receptor beta chain. This entry is derived from a study of T cells expressing NK-cell markers. Study background: The authors derived TCR beta repertoires from sorted CD3+CD56+NKG2C+, CD3+CD56+NKG2C- and CD3+CD56-NKG2C+ T cells.

The CDR3 length is 14 residues. Germline V gene sequence: CDR1 MNHEY, CDR2 SVGAGI. TCRdb re-called the 5' RACE reads; every CDR3 protein appears as one record, without DNA. The repertoire shows some 600,000 distinct CDR3 sequences; the top ten hold around 3.3%. The sequencing sample was made of blood T cells: a sorted CD56 or NKG2C T cell subset, CD4+ or CD8+ T cells, or bulk PBMC T cells (not recorded which). The TCR originated in a man aged 18 to 30 in good health. The rearrangement joins TRBV6-5 to TRBJ2-5; lacking DNA, the TRBD1 call made by TCRdb goes unchecked. The CDR3 is CASSYPVGGETQYF.